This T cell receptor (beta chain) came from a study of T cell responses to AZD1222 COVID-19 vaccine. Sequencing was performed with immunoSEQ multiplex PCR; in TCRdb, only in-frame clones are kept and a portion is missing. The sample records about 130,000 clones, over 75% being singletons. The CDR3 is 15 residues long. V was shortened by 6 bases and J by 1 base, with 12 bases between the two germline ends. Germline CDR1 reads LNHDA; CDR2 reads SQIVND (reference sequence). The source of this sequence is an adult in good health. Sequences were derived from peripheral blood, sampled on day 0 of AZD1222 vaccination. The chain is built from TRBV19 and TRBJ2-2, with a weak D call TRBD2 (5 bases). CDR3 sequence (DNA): TGTGCCAGTAGAGGTTGGGAGAAGAACACCGGGGAGCTGTTTTTT. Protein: CASRGWEKNTGELFF.